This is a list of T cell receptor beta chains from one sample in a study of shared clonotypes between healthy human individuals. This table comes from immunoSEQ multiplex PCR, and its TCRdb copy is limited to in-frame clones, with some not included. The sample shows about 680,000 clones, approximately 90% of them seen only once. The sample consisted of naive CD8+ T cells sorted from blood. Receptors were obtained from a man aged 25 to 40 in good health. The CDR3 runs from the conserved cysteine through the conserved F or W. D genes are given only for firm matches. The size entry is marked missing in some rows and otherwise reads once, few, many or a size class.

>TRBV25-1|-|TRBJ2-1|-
CASKGALDYNEQFF
TGTGCCAGCAAAGGGGCCCTAGACTACAATGAGCAGTTCTTC
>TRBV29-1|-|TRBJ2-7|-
CSGLPGNSYEQYF
TGCAGCGGATTGCCCGGGAACTCCTACGAGCAGTACTTC
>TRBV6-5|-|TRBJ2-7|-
CASSYTSGTEQYF
TGTGCCAGCAGTTACACGTCTGGGACCGAGCAGTACTTC
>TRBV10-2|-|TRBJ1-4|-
CASSESPGVANEKLFF
TGCGCCAGCAGTGAGTCCCCAGGGGTAGCTAATGAAAAACTGTTTTTT
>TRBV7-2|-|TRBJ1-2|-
CASSLSGLDYGYTF
TGTGCCAGCAGCTTGTCAGGTTTAGACTATGGCTACACCTTC
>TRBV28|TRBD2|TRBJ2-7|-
CASNHQGLAGFYEQYF
TGTGCCAGTAATCATCAGGGACTAGCGGGATTCTACGAGCAGTACTTC
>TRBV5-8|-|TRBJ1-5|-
CASRRTDLYSNQPQHF
TGTGCCAGCAGGAGGACAGACCTCTATTCGAATCAGCCCCAGCATTTT
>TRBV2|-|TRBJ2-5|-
CASSEARVSVVETQYF
TGTGCCAGCAGTGAAGCGAGGGTATCGGTGGTAGAGACCCAGTACTTC
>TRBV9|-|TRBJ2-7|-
CASSAYRETYEQYF
TGTGCCAGCAGCGCTTACAGGGAAACCTACGAGCAGTACTTC
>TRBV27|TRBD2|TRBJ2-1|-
CASSPGTSGSNEQFF
TGTGCCAGCAGTCCAGGGACTAGCGGGAGTAATGAGCAGTTCTTC
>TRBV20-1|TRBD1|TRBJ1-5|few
CSADREQPQHF
TGCAGTGCGGACAGGGAGCAGCCCCAGCATTTT
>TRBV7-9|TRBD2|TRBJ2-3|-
CASSQLLAANTDTQYF
TGTGCCAGCAGCCAACTTCTAGCGGCGAACACAGATACGCAGTATTTT
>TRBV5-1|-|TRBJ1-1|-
CASSARREEATEAFF
TGCGCCAGCAGCGCGCGCAGGGAGGAGGCCACTGAAGCTTTCTTT
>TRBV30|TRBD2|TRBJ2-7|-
CAWSPAGIYEQYF
TGTGCCTGGAGTCCAGCGGGAATATACGAGCAGTACTTC
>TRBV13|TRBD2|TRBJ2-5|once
CASSLFGLGEGETQYF
TGTGCCAGCAGCCTCTTCGGACTAGGCGAGGGGGAGACCCAGTACTTC
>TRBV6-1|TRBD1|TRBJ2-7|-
CASSEIWDRDSYEQYF
TGTGCCAGCAGTGAAATATGGGACAGGGATTCCTACGAGCAGTACTTC
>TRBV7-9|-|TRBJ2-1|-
CASSRPILANEQFF
TGTGCCAGCAGCCGACCAATCCTGGCCAATGAGCAGTTCTTC
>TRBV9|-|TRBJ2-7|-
CASSVDGSSYEQYF
TGTGCCAGCAGCGTAGATGGCAGCTCCTACGAGCAGTACTTC
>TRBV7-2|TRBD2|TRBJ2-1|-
CASSLYLADNEQFF
TGTGCCAGCAGCTTATACCTAGCGGACAATGAGCAGTTCTTC
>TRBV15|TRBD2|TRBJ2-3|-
CATSRDRTSVTDTQYF
TGTGCCACCAGCAGAGATCGAACTAGCGTTACAGATACGCAGTATTTT
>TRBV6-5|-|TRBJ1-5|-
CASRTGVEDQPQHF
TGTGCCAGCAGGACAGGCGTCGAGGATCAGCCCCAGCATTTT
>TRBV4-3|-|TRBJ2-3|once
CASSQDAPGALTDTQYF
TGCGCCAGCAGCCAAGACGCTCCGGGTGCCCTCACAGATACGCAGTATTTT
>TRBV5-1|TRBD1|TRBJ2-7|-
CASSRTYRDRKSSYEQYF
TGCGCCAGCAGCCGGACTTATAGGGACAGGAAAAGCTCCTACGAGCAGTACTTC
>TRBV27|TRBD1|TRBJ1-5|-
CASSSDRADQPQHF
TGTGCCAGCAGTTCGGACAGGGCGGATCAGCCCCAGCATTTT
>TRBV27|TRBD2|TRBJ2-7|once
CASSFTSGGYEQYF
TGTGCCAGCAGTTTTACTAGCGGGGGCTACGAGCAGTACTTC
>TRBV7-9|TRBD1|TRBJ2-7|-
CASSSQGARDEQYF
TGTGCCAGCAGCTCTCAGGGGGCGCGCGACGAGCAGTACTTC
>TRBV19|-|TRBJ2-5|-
CASSLGGMAQYF
TGTGCCAGTAGTTTGGGGGGCATGGCCCAGTACTTC
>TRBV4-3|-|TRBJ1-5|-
CASSQDTGGWQPQHF
TGCGCCAGCAGCCAAGATACAGGCGGGTGGCAGCCCCAGCATTTT
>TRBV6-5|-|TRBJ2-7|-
CASSRPFSYEQYF
TGTGCCAGCAGTCGGCCCTTCTCCTACGAGCAGTACTTC
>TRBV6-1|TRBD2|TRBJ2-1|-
CASSALGLAGNEQFF
TGTGCCAGCAGTGCCCTAGGACTAGCGGGAAACGAGCAGTTCTTC
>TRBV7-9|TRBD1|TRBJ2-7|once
CASSRRDRSSYEQYF
TGTGCCAGCAGCCGACGGGACAGGAGCTCCTACGAGCAGTACTTC
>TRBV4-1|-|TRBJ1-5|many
CASSQRTVSNQPQHF
TGCGCCAGCAGCCAGAGGACAGTTAGCAATCAGCCCCAGCATTTT
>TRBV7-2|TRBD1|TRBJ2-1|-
CASSFRDRVAFF
TGTGCCAGCAGCTTCCGGGACAGGGTGGCGTTCTTC
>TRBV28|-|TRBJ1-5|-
CASSSVTRGVDSNQPQHF
TGTGCCAGCAGTTCAGTAACCCGGGGGGTCGATAGCAATCAGCCCCAGCATTTT